This T cell receptor beta chain was retrieved from a study of shared clonotypes between healthy human individuals. This CDR3 is 12 amino acids long. Trimming took 4 bases from V and 4 from J, leaving 6 bases between them. CDR1 and CDR2 from the germline V gene are LNHDA and SQIVND (reference sequence). Sequencing was performed with immunoSEQ multiplex PCR; in TCRdb, only in-frame clones are kept and a portion is missing. This table has roughly 500,000 clones, about 96% appearing once. The sequence was collected from a woman younger than 45 in good health. The chain combines TRBV19 with TRBJ2-3; D is unresolved. The specimen was naive CD4+ T cells sorted from blood. The sample's subset: CD45RA+ positively selected. The CDR3 here is CASSTRADTQYF. DNA for the CDR3: TGTGCCAGTAGTACTCGGGCAGATACGCAGTATTTT.